Here is one TCR beta chain with its context. The CDR3 is 17 amino acids. The germline gives CDR1 SGHTA, CDR2 FQGNSA. V dropped 0 bases and J dropped 5 bases, with 14 bases sitting between them. The data originate from a study of control samples from healthy donors and cancer patients. The method was immunoSEQ multiplex PCR; TCRdb's version includes in-frame clones alone and lacks a portion of them. The sample lists about 100,000 clones; roughly 92% were seen once. The sequenced sample was blood. V and J are TRBV7-2 and TRBJ1-6; TRBD1 might be the D (5 bases). This receptor was taken from a human donor in good health. The donor label of this sample is uncertain. The CDR3 loop reads CASSLAAGFSDNSPLHF. CDR3 in DNA: TGTGCCAGCAGCTTAGCGGCAGGGTTTTCGGATAATTCACCCCTCCACTTT.